This T cell receptor (beta chain) was sequenced in a study of T cell changes during pregnancy in multiple sclerosis. Clones were read by immunoSEQ multiplex PCR, and TCRdb kept only the in-frame ones, dropping some. The data hold about 42,000 clones, with 80% to 85% observed a single time. Sequencing used CD4+ T cells from peripheral blood mononuclear cells, obtained before pregnancy. The receptor was isolated from a female donor with multiple sclerosis, enrolled in a pregnancy study.

The CDR3 protein is CASSQRRRGVRHYGYTF. The CDR3 DNA is TGCGCCAGCAGTCAAAGGCGGCGGGGGGTCCGTCACTATGGCTACACCTTC. The V and J genes are TRBV23-1 and TRBJ1-2, with D possibly being TRBD1 (5 bases). TRBV23-1 is known as an ORF, though its function is uncertain. Trimming cost V 2 bases and J 3 bases, with 19 bases left between them. The CDR3 loop spans 17 amino acids.